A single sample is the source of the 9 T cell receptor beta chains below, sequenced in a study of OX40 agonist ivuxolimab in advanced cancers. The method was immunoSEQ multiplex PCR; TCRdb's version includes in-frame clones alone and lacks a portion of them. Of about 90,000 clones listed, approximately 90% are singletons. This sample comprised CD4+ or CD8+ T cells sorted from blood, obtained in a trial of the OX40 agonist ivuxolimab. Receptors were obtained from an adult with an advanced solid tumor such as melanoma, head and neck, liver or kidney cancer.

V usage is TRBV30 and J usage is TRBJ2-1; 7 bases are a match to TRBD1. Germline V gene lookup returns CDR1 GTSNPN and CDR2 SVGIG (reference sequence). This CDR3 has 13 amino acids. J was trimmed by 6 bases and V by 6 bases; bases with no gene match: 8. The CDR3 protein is CACSGGSVNEQFF. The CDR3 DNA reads TGTGCCTGTTCAGGGGGAAGTGTCAATGAGCAGTTCTTC.

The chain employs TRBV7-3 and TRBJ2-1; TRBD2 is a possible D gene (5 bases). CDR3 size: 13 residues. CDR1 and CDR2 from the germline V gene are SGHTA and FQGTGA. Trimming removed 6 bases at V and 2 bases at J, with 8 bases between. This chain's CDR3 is CASRDSPYNEQFF. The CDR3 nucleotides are TGTGCCAGCAGGGACTCCCCCTACAATGAGCAGTTCTTC.

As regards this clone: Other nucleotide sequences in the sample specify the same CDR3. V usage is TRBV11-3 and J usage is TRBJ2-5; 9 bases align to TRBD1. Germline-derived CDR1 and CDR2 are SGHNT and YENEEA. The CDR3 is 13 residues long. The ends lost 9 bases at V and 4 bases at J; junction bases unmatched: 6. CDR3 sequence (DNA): TGTGCCAGTGGTTTGACAGGGGGAGAGACCCAGTACTTC. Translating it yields CASGLTGGETQYF. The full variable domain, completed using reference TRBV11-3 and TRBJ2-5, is EAGVVQSPRYKIIEKKQPVAFWCNPISGHNTLYWYLQNLGQGPELLIRYENEEAVDDSQLPKDRFSAERLKGVDSTLKIQPAELGDSAVYLCASGLTGGETQYFGPGTRLLVL.

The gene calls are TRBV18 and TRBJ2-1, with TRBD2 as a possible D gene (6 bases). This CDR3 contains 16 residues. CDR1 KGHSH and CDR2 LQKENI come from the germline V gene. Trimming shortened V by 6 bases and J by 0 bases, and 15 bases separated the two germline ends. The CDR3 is CASSSLAPSSYNEQFF. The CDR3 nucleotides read TGTGCCAGCTCCTCTCTAGCGCCGAGCTCCTACAATGAGCAGTTCTTC.

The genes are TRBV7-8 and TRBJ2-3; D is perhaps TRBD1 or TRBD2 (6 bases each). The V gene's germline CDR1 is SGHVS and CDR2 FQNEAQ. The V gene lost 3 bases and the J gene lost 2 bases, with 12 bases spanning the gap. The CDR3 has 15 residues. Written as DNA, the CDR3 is TGTGCCAGCAGCTTCCTCGGGGGCCTCACAGATACGCAGTATTTT. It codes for CASSFLGGLTDTQYF.

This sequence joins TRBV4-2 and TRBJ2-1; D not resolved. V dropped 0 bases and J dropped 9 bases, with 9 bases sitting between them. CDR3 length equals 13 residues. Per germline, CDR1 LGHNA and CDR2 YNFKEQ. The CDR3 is CASSQESGIEQFF. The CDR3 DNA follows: TGTGCCAGCAGCCAAGAGTCAGGAATTGAGCAGTTCTTC.

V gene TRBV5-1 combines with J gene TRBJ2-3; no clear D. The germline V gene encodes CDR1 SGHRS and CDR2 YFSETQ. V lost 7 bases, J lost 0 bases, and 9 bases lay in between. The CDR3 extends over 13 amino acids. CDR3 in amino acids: CASGSFSTDTQYF. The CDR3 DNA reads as TGCGCCAGCGGGTCCTTTAGCACAGATACGCAGTATTTT.

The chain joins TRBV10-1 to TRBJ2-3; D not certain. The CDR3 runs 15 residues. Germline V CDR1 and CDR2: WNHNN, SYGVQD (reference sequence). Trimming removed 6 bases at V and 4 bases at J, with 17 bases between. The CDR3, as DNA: TGCGCCAGCAGCCCGATGGGCAGTGGCCCAGATACGCAGTATTTT. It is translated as CASSPMGSGPDTQYF.

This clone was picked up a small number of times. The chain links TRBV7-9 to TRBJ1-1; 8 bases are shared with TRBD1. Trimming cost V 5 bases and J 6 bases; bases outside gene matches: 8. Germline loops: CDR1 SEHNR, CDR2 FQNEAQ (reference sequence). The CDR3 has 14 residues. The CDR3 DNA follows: TGTGCCAGCAGCCCGGACAGGGTTTTCTCTGAAGCTTTCTTT. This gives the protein CASSPDRVFSEAFF.